Below are 3 T cell receptor beta chains sequenced from a single sample in a study of CD8+CD57+ T cells in acquired aplastic anemia. Using genomic DNA as the template, TCR beta VDJ and CDR3 profiling was carried out. TCRdb recomputed calls from the reads with MiXCR, one row per CDR3 protein. Of roughly 120,000 distinct CDR3 sequences listed, 45% to 60% were seen once; the top ten hold roughly 30%. Patients chosen for sequencing had shown CD8+CD57+ cell expansion by flow cytometry. Source material: sorted CD4+, CD8+, or CD8+CD57+ T cells (not recorded which) from PBMCs. The receptors were gathered from a human donor with aplastic anemia.

V gene TRBV29-1 combines with J gene TRBJ1-2; no clear D gene. With 6 bases removed from V and 7 bases from J, the gap between germline ends came to 15 bases. The CDR3 length is 12 residues. Germline V gene data show CDR1 as SQVTM and CDR2 as ANQGSEA. CDR3 sequence (DNA): TGCAGCGTCCGGAGGGATTCGCGTGGCTACACCTTC. Translated, it gives CSVRRDSRGYTF. The full variable domain, in which reference TRBV29-1 and TRBJ1-2 provide the parts outside the CDR3, is SAVISQKPSRDICQRGTSLTIQCQVDSQVTMMFWYRQQPGQSLTLIATANQGSEATYESGFVIDKFPISRPNLTFSTLTVSNMSPEDSSIYLCSVRRDSRGYTFGSGTRLTVV.

The sample holds many counts of this clonotype. The chain couples TRBV5-6 to TRBJ1-2; D possibly corresponds to TRBD1 (6 bases). The germline V gene encodes CDR1 SGHDT and CDR2 YYEEEE. The length of the CDR3 is 14 residues. V was cut by 2 bases and J by 4 bases, with 12 bases left in between. The CDR3 region has the DNA TGTGCCAGCAGCTTATCAACAGGGACCTATGGCTACACCTTC. Amino acid sequence: CASSLSTGTYGYTF.

For the CDR3, the DNA is TGCAGCGTTGAAGAGGAGGGGGGGAGAGAGCAGTACTTC. As protein: CSVEEEGGREQYF. J is TRBJ2-7 and V is TRBV29-1; a possible D gene is TRBD2 (7 bases). The CDR3 loop spans 13 amino acids. The germline gives CDR1 SQVTM, CDR2 ANQGSEA. Trimming left V 0 bases short and J 7 bases short, with 13 bases between.